Sequencing of this T cell receptor (beta chain) was carried out in a study of technical replicates of blood from a handful of donors. The CDR3 is 14 amino acids. Germline loops: CDR1 SNHLY, CDR2 FYNNEI. The V and J ends lost 10 bases and 8 bases, in that order; junction bases with no gene match: 10. TCRdb keeps only in-frame clones here, not all; method: immunoSEQ multiplex PCR. Here the sample spans more than 65,000 clones, around nine tenths being singletons. The sequenced material came from T cells isolated from PBMCs. The source of this sequence is a human donor in good health. The chain is built from TRBV2 and TRBJ2-2; 10 bases map to TRBD2. In nucleotides, the CDR3 is TGTGCCATCCTAGCGGGAGATCGATTAGGGGAGCTGTTTTTT. It specifies CAILAGDRLGELFF.